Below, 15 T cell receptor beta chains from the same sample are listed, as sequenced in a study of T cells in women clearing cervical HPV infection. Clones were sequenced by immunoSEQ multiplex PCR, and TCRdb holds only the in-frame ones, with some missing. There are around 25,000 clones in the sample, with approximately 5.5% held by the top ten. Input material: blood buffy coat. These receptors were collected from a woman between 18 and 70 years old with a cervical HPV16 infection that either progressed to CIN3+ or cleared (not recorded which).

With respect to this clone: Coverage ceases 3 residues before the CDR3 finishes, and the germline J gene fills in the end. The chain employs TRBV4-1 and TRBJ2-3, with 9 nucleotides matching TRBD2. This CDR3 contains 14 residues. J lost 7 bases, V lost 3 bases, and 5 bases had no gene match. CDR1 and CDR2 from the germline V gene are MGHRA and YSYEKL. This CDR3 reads CASSQDPSGNTQYF. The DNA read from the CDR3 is TGCGCCAGCAGCCAGGACCCTAGCGGGAATACG.

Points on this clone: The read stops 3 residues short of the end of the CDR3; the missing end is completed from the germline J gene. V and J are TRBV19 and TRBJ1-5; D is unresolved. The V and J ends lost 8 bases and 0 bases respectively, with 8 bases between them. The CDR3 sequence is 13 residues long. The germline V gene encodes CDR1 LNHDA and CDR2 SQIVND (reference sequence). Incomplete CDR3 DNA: TGTGCCAGTTCCAGTGTTAGCAATCAGCCC. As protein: CASSSVSNQP. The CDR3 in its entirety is CASSSVSNQPQHF.

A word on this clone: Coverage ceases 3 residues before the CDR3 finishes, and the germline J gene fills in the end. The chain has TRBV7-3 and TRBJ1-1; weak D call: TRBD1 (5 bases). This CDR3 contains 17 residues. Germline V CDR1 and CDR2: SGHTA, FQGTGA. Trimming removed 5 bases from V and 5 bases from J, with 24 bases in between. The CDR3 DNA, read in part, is TGTGCCAGCAGCCTACAATCAATGGGGCGGGGGAGGACTGAA. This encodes CASSLQSMGRGRTE. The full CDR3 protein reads CASSLQSMGRGRTEAFF. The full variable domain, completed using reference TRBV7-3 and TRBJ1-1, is GAGVSQTPSNKVTEKGKYVELRCDPISGHTALYWYRQSLGQGPEFLIYFQGTGAADDSGLPNDRFFAVRPEGSVSTLKIQRTERGDSAVYLCASSLQSMGRGRTEAFFGQGTRLTVV.

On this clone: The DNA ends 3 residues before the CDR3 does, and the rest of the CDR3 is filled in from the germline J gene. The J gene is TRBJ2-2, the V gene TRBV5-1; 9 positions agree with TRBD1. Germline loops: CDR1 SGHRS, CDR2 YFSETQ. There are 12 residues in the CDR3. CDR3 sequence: CASSLDRGKLFF. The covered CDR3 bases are TGCGCCAGCAGCCTGGACAGGGGCAAG. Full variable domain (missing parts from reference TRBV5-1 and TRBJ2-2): KAGVTQTPRYLIKTRGQQVTLSCSPISGHRSVSWYQQTPGQGLQFLFEYFSETQRNKGNFPGRFSGRQFSNSRSEMNVSTLELGDSALYLCASSLDRGKLFFGEGSRLTVL.

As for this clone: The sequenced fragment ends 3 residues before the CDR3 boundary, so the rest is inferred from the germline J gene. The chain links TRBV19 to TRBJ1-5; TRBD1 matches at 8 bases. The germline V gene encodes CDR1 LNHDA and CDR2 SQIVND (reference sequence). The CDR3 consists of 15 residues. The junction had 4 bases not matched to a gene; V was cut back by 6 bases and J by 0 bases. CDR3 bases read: TGTGCCAGTAGCAAGGACAGGGCTAGCAATCAGCCC. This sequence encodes CASSKDRASNQP. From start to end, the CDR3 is CASSKDRASNQPQHF.

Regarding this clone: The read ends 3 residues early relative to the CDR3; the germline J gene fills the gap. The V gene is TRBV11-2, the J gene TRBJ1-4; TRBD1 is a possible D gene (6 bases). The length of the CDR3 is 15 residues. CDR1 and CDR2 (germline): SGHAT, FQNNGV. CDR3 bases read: TGTGCCAGCAGCTTAAACACAGGGCCCAATTCACCA. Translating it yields CASSLNTGPNSP. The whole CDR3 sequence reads CASSLNTGPNSPLFF.

CDR3 loop: CASSLDPAYEQYF. The DNA read from the CDR3 is TGTGCCAGCAGCTTAGATCCGGCCTACGAG. V is TRBV11-2 and J is TRBJ2-7; D not resolved. The read halts 3 residues ahead of the CDR3 end, with the missing end drawn from the germline J gene. The CDR3 sequence is 13 residues long. Trimming removed 0 bases from V and 2 bases from J, with 5 bases in between. Germline V gene sequence: CDR1 SGHAT, CDR2 FQNNGV.

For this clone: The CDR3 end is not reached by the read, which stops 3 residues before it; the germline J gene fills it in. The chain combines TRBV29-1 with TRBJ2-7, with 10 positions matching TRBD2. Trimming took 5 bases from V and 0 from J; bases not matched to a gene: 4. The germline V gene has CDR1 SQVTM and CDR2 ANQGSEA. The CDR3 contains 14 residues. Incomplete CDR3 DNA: TGCAGCGTTTTACTAGCGGGGCCCTCCTACGAG. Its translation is CSVLLAGPSYE. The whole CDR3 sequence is CSVLLAGPSYEQYF.

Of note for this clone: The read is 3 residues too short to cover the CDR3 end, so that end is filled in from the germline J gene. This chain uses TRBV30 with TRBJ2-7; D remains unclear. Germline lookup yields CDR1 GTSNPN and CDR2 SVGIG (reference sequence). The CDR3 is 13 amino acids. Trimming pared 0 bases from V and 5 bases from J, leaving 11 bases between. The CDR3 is CAWSVGLSDEQYF. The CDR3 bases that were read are TGTGCCTGGAGTGTAGGGCTTTCGGACGAG.

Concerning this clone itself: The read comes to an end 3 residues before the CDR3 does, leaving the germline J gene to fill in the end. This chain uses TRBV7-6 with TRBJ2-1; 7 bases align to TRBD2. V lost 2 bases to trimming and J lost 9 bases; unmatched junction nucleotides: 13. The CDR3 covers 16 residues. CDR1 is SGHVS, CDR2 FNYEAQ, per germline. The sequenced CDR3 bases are TGTGCCAGCAGCTTATGGGCGGCGGGAGCCGTGATTGAG. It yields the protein CASSLWAAGAVIE. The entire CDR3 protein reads CASSLWAAGAVIEQFF.

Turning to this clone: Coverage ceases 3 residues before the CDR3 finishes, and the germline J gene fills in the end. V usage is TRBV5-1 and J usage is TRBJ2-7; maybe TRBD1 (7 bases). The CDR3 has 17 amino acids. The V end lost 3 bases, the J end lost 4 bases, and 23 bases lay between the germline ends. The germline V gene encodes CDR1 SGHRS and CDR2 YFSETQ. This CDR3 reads CASSSGGGEFSMYEQYF. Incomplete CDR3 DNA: TGCGCCAGCAGCTCCGGAGGGGGCGAATTTTCTATGTACGAG.

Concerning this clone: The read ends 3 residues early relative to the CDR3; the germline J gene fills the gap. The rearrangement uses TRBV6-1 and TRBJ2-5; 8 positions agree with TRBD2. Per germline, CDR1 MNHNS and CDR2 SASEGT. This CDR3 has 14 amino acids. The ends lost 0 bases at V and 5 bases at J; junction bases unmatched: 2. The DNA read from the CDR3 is TGTGCCAGCAGTGAAGCGGGACTAGTCGAGACC. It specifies CASSEAGLVET. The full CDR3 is CASSEAGLVETQYF.

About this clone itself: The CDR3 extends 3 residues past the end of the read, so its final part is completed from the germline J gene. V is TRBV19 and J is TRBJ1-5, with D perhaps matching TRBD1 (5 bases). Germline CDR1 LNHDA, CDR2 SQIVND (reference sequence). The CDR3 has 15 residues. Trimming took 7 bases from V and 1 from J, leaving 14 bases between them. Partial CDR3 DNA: TGTGCCAGTATAAGGGGAGGGGTCAGCAATCAGCCC. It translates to CASIRGGVSNQP. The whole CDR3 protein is CASIRGGVSNQPQHF.

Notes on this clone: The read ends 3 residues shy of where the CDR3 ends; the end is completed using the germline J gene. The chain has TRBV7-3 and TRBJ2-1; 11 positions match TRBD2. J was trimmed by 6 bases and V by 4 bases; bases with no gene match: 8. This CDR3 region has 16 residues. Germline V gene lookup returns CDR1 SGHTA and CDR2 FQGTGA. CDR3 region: CASSSHGTSGSNEQFF. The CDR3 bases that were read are TGTGCCAGCAGCTCACACGGGACTAGCGGCTCCAATGAG.

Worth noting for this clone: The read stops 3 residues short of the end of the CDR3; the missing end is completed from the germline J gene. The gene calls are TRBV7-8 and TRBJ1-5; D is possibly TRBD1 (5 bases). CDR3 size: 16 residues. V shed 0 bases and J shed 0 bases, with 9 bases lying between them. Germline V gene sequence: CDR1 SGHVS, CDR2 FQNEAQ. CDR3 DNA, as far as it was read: TGTGCCAGCAGCTTAGCGGGGGGGTTTAGCAATCAGCCC. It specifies CASSLAGGFSNQP. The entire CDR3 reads CASSLAGGFSNQPQHF. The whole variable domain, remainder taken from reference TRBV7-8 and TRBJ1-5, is GAGVSQSPRYKVAKRGQDVALRCDPISGHVSLFWYQQALGQGPEFLTYFQNEAQLDKSGLPSDRFFAERPEGSVSTLKIQRTQQEDSAVYLCASSLAGGFSNQPQHFGDGTRLSIL.